The 29 T cell receptor beta chains reported below all come from one sample, sequenced in a study of monozygotic twins with inflammatory bowel disease. TCRdb reprocessed the 5' RACE reads and stores each CDR3 protein as one record, lacking DNA. This sample's table reports approximately 400,000 distinct CDR3 sequences. The sample comprised blood. These receptors all stem from a human donor with ulcerative colitis or Crohn's disease, or a healthy co-twin of an affected twin (not recorded which).

The gene calls are TRBV29-1 and TRBJ1-1; TCRdb's D call, TRBD1, is unchecked because there is no DNA. CDR3 size: 14 residues. The germline V gene has CDR1 SQVTM and CDR2 ANQGSEA. This chain's CDR3 is CSVLQEDRETEAFF.

The chain uses TRBV5-8 and TRBJ2-5; there is no DNA to check the TCRdb D call of TRBD1. The CDR3 spans 15 residues. The germline V gene has CDR1 SGHTS and CDR2 YDEGEE. The CDR3 protein is CASSLARQYRETQYF.

The chain links TRBV5-4 to TRBJ2-2. Germline V gene data show CDR1 as SGHNT and CDR2 as YYREEE (reference sequence). This CDR3 is built from 15 residues. The CDR3 here is CASSLESTNTGELFF.

The V call is TRBV20-1, the J call TRBJ2-2. CDR1 is DFQATT, CDR2 SNEGSKA, per germline (reference sequence). The CDR3 contains 15 residues. The CDR3 spells CSARGGRRNTGELFF.

This chain uses TRBV25-1 with TRBJ2-5. The CDR3 has 14 residues. The V gene's germline CDR1 is MGHDK and CDR2 SYGVNS. This chain's CDR3 is CASSEYVTQETQYF.

The J gene is TRBJ2-5, the V gene TRBV12-5. The CDR3 spans 11 residues. The V gene's germline CDR1 is LGHNT and CDR2 FRNRAP. This CDR3 is CASGFEETQYF. The full variable domain, rest sourced from reference TRBV12-5 and TRBJ2-5, is DARVTQTPRHKVTEMGQEVTMRCQPILGHNTVFWYRQTMMQGLELLAYFRNRAPLDDSGMPKDRFSAEMPDATLATLKIQPSEPRDSAVYFCASGFEETQYFGPGTRLLVL.

The chain has TRBV4-2 and TRBJ2-2; as DNA is missing, the TRBD2 call by TCRdb cannot be tested. CDR1 and CDR2 (germline): LGHNA, YNFKEQ. The CDR3 covers 13 residues. The CDR3 loop is CASSAGYTGELFF.

The chain has TRBV29-1 and TRBJ2-2; no DNA is available, so the TRBD1 call from TCRdb remains unchecked. CDR3 length: 13 residues. Germline-derived CDR1 and CDR2 are SQVTM and ANQGSEA. Here the CDR3 reads CSGRDRVTGELFF.

The chain's CDR3 is CASSHRTSGMDEQFF. This chain links TRBV7-2 with TRBJ2-1; TCRdb selects TRBD2, and the lack of DNA leaves this call unchecked. Germline CDR1 is SGHTA and CDR2 is FQGNSA. This CDR3 has 15 residues.

The chain employs TRBV28 and TRBJ2-1; lacking DNA, the TRBD2 call made by TCRdb goes unchecked. In germline, CDR1 is MDHEN, CDR2 SYDVKM. This CDR3 region has 16 residues. CDR3 loop: CASSGTGLAGRNEQFF.

This sequence joins TRBV2 and TRBJ1-1. The germline V gene has CDR1 SNHLY and CDR2 FYNNEI. The CDR3 is made up of 14 amino acids. CDR3 protein: CASSEGRQNTEAFF.

The rearrangement joins TRBV21-1 to TRBJ2-1; the TRBD1 assignment by TCRdb is unverifiable without DNA. TRBV21-1 is given as a pseudogene. The CDR3 totals 16 residues. CDR3 sequence reads: CASSKPRDRGYNEQFF.

V usage is TRBV6-5 and J usage is TRBJ1-5; TCRdb designates TRBD1, a call that cannot be tested without DNA. CDR1 and CDR2 (germline): MNHEY, SVGAGI. CDR3 length: 17 amino acids. The CDR3 sequence is CASSRKPTGDSNQPQHF.

The V and J genes are TRBV29-1 and TRBJ2-7; TCRdb gives TRBD1 as the D gene, but with no DNA this cannot be confirmed. Germline V gene sequence: CDR1 SQVTM, CDR2 ANQGSEA. There are 13 residues in the CDR3. The CDR3 is CSVGQGNSYEQYF.

The J gene is TRBJ2-7, the V gene TRBV27; absent DNA, TCRdb's TRBD1 call cannot be checked. The CDR3 sequence is 15 residues long. In germline, CDR1 is MNHEY, CDR2 SMNVEV (reference sequence). The CDR3 loop is CASSLSGERGYEQYF.

This rearrangement joins TRBV4-3 to TRBJ2-2; checking the TCRdb D call of TRBD2 is not possible without DNA. The germline gives CDR1 LGHNA, CDR2 YSLEER. This CDR3 has 16 residues. The CDR3 spells CASSQEPAGGPGELFF.

The genes are TRBV29-1 and TRBJ2-5; absent DNA, TCRdb's TRBD1 call cannot be checked. The CDR3 loop spans 13 amino acids. Germline CDR1 and CDR2: SQVTM and ANQGSEA. CDR3 sequence reads: CSALVTGGETQYF.

The rearrangement joins TRBV4-3 to TRBJ2-3; the D call of TRBD1 rests on TCRdb alone, since no DNA is present to check it. The germline V gene encodes CDR1 LGHNA and CDR2 YSLEER. The CDR3 runs to 16 residues. The CDR3 region is CASSQDGATSTDTQYF.

The rearrangement joins TRBV6-2 or TRBV6-3 to TRBJ2-1. This CDR3 region has 13 residues. Per germline, CDR1 MNHEY and CDR2 SVGEGT. The CDR3: CASRGSSYNEQFF.

The rearrangement links TRBV7-9 to TRBJ1-1. CDR1 and CDR2 (germline): SEHNR, FQNEAQ (reference sequence). The CDR3 consists of 12 residues. The CDR3 sequence: CASGYTNTEAFF.

V gene TRBV18 combines with J gene TRBJ1-5. This CDR3 is 14 amino acids long. Germline loops: CDR1 KGHSH, CDR2 LQKENI. The CDR3 spells CASSPQRGIQPQHF.

V usage is TRBV11-2 and J usage is TRBJ2-2; TCRdb returns TRBD2, unconfirmable since there is no DNA. This CDR3 region has 14 residues. Germline values: CDR1 SGHAT, CDR2 FQNNGV. CDR3 amino acids: CASSSIALLGELFF.

The rearrangement uses TRBV5-1 and TRBJ2-7; the TCRdb D gene call, TRBD1, has no DNA to confirm it. The length of the CDR3 is 12 residues. Germline lookup yields CDR1 SGHRS and CDR2 YFSETQ. The CDR3 sequence: CASGQGNYEQYF.

The chain uses TRBV28 and TRBJ2-1. CDR3 length: 12 residues. Germline V CDR1 and CDR2: MDHEN, SYDVKM. CDR3 region: CASRERDNEQFF.

The J gene is TRBJ2-3, the V gene TRBV14; TCRdb's D call, TRBD1, is unchecked because there is no DNA. Germline V gene sequence: CDR1 SGHDN, CDR2 FVKESK. CDR3 length: 14 residues. CDR3 sequence: CASSQEWAGDTQYF.

The CDR3 reads CASSSLFRAAYFMNTEAFF. This chain links TRBV11-2 with TRBJ1-1. Per germline, CDR1 SGHAT and CDR2 FQNNGV. The CDR3 spans 19 residues.

The chain is built from TRBV28 and TRBJ2-7; TCRdb names TRBD1, which stays unverified in the absence of DNA. This CDR3 region has 15 residues. Germline V lookup: CDR1 MDHEN, CDR2 SYDVKM. The CDR3: CASSTPGRTTYEQYF.

The V gene is TRBV19, the J gene TRBJ1-6. Germline-derived CDR1 and CDR2 are LNHDA and SQIVND (reference sequence). This CDR3 contains 17 residues. The CDR3 reads CASSATAMAAWGSPLHF.

The chain has TRBV20-1 and TRBJ2-5. The CDR3 runs 13 residues. Germline V gene lookup returns CDR1 DFQATT and CDR2 SNEGSKA (reference sequence). CDR3: CSARNRPRETQYF.